These 27 T cell receptor beta chains were sequenced from one sample in a study of T cell repertoires in cytomegalovirus infection. TCRdb re-called the reads with MiXCR, one entry per CDR3 protein. The sample has roughly 860,000 distinct CDR3 sequences, over 25% seen once. Which antigens these TCRs recognize remains unknown. This specimen was cultured CD8+ T cells from PBMCs, taken from culture after CMV antigen stimulation. The origin of the receptors is a human donor in good health (CMV status not recorded). Some clones in this sample may be carry-over from other donors' samples.

The chain recombines TRBV6-6 with TRBJ2-4, with D possibly matching TRBD1 (5 bases). The V gene's germline CDR1 is MNHNY and CDR2 SVGAGI (reference sequence). This CDR3 spans 13 amino acids. V was clipped by 6 bases and J by 8 bases, with 14 bases between them. The CDR3 sequence is CASRGHLDDIQYF. CDR3 DNA sequence: TGTGCCAGCAGAGGACATTTAGACGACATTCAGTACTTC.

Worth noting for this clonotype: At one of its ends the junction is not consistent with the germline gene, which may arise from a read error. The chain carries TRBV9 and TRBJ2-6; possibly TRBD1 for D (5 bases). The CDR3 has 14 amino acids. In germline, CDR1 is SGDLS, CDR2 YYNGEE. DNA of the CDR3: TGTGCCAGCAGCGGAGCGTCTGGGGCCAACGTCTTGACTTTC. Its translation: CASSGASGANVLTF.

This clonotype came up a few times. The chain recombines TRBV7-6 with TRBJ2-7; no firm D call. The germline gives CDR1 SGHVS, CDR2 FNYEAQ. The V and J ends lost 0 bases and 5 bases respectively, with 8 bases between them. The CDR3 is made up of 13 amino acids. CDR3 coding DNA: TGTGCCAGCAGCTTAGCGAAAGGGCACGAGCAGTACGTC. Translation gives CASSLAKGHEQYV.

This clonotype was counted only a few times. V gene TRBV7-9 combines with J gene TRBJ2-7; D is undetermined. The CDR3 spans 12 residues. V gave up 6 bases and J gave up 3 bases, with 9 bases separating them. The germline V gene encodes CDR1 SEHNR and CDR2 FQNEAQ (reference sequence). Here the CDR3 DNA reads TGTGCCAGCAGTGGAGCTATCTACGAGCAGTACTTC. The encoded protein is CASSGAIYEQYF. Looking up the rest from reference TRBV7-9 and TRBJ2-7 gives the full variable domain: DTGVSQNPRHKITKRGQNVTFRCDPISEHNRLYWYRQTLGQGPEFLTYFQNEAQLEKSRLLSDRFSAERPKGSFSTLEIQRTEQGDSAMYLCASSGAIYEQYFGPGTRLTVT.

The chain employs TRBV7-9 and TRBJ1-2; D not certain. The CDR3 runs to 16 residues. The germline V gene encodes CDR1 SEHNR and CDR2 FQNEAQ (reference sequence). V shed 5 bases and J shed 0 bases, with 16 bases lying between them. This chain's CDR3 is CASSPPQTETNYGYTF. In nucleotides, the CDR3 is TGTGCCAGCAGCCCCCCCCAGACGGAAACTAACTATGGCTACACCTTC.

This clonotype was observed at least ten times. The rearrangement links TRBV12-3 or TRBV12-4 to TRBJ2-3; 9 bases fit TRBD1. The V gene end was trimmed by 1 base and the J gene end by 1 base; junction bases not matched to a gene: 12. The CDR3 has 19 residues. The DNA of the CDR3 is TGTGCCAGCAGTTTAGATGGGCAATGGGACAGGGAGCGCACAGATACGCAGTATTTT. This gives the protein CASSLDGQWDRERTDTQYF.

This clonotype was seen a few times. The rearrangement joins TRBV6-1 to TRBJ1-3, with 7 bases matching TRBD1. Germline V CDR1 and CDR2: MNHNS, SASEGT. The CDR3 consists of 15 residues. Losses at the gene ends were 3 bases for V and 4 bases for J; bases not matched to a gene: 6. The CDR3 spells CASSDLGGAGNTIYF. As DNA, the CDR3 is TGTGCCAGCAGTGACTTAGGGGGCGCGGGAAACACCATATATTTT.

This rearrangement joins TRBV29-1 to TRBJ2-1; TRBD1 might be the D (6 bases). V was cut by 0 bases and J by 8 bases, with 11 bases left in between. The CDR3 covers 13 residues. The germline CDR1 and CDR2 sequences are SQVTM and ANQGSEA. CDR3 sequence (DNA): TGCAGCGTTGAAGAGACATGGACAGATGAGCAGTTCTTC. Encoded protein: CSVEETWTDEQFF.

In this sample, this clonotype turned up a few times. The V call is TRBV28, the J call TRBJ1-1, with 9 bases aligning to TRBD1. V shed 8 bases and J 5 bases; nucleotides not matched to a gene: 9. The CDR3 totals 14 residues. The germline V gene encodes CDR1 MDHEN and CDR2 SYDVKM. CDR3: CASRSTTGGTEAFF. The CDR3 nucleotides read TGTGCCAGCCGTTCCACGACAGGGGGAACTGAAGCTTTCTTT.

The rearrangement links TRBV12-3 or TRBV12-4 to TRBJ1-4; TRBD1 is a possible D gene (5 bases). This CDR3 has 13 amino acids. Trimming left V 3 bases short and J 8 bases short, with 10 bases between. This CDR3 reads CASSLGEWEKLFF. In DNA form, the CDR3 reads TGTGCCAGCAGTTTGGGGGAATGGGAAAAACTGTTTTTT.

This chain connects TRBV11-3 to TRBJ2-3, with TRBD2 as a possible D gene (7 bases). Germline values: CDR1 SGHNT, CDR2 YENEEA. This CDR3 comprises 20 residues. Trimming took off 7 bases at V and 1 base at J, with 30 bases between the two ends. CDR3 sequence: CASTEKWGGLRSSGTDTQYF. CDR3 bases: TGTGCCAGCACCGAAAAATGGGGGGGGCTTCGTTCCAGCGGCACAGATACGCAGTATTTT.

This clonotype was detected many times. CDR3 sequence: CASSLGQNTDTQYF. In DNA, the CDR3 is TGTGCCAGCAGCCTGGGACAGAACACAGATACGCAGTATTTT. This chain connects TRBV6-5 to TRBJ2-3, with 7 nucleotides matching TRBD1. J lost 2 bases, V lost 6 bases, and 5 bases had no gene match. CDR3 size: 14 residues. Germline V gene sequence: CDR1 MNHEY, CDR2 SVGAGI.

The chain links TRBV7-9 to TRBJ2-2; D ambiguous. Trimming cost V 5 bases and J 6 bases, with 13 bases left between them. The CDR3 loop spans 14 amino acids. The germline V gene encodes CDR1 SEHNR and CDR2 FQNEAQ (reference sequence). CDR3 DNA sequence: TGTGCCAGCAGCCTAACAATAAATGCCGGGGAGCTGTTTTTT. It yields the protein CASSLTINAGELFF.

This clonotype was found a few times. The rearrangement links TRBV12-3 or TRBV12-4 to TRBJ2-1; the match to TRBD1 covers 8 bases. V trimming: 6 bases; J trimming: 1 base; junction bases outside the gene matches: 5. The CDR3 length is 15 residues. CDR3 nucleotides: TGTGCCAGCAGGACAGGGGAAAGATCCTACAATGAGCAGTTCTTC. Its translation is CASRTGERSYNEQFF.

The rearrangement links TRBV11-3 to TRBJ2-3; D gene uncertain. Deletions cut 0 bases from V and 7 bases from J, with 5 bases between. The CDR3 has 12 residues. CDR1 is SGHNT and CDR2 is YENEEA in the germline V gene. CDR3 residues: CASSLDSHTQYF. CDR3 DNA sequence: TGTGCCAGCAGCTTAGATTCTCATACGCAGTATTTT.

This CDR3 reads CASSRLGNTEAFF. The CDR3 DNA follows: TGTGCCAGCAGTCGCCTAGGGAACACTGAAGCTTTCTTT. This chain joins TRBV27 and TRBJ1-1; D is unclear. Trimming took off 5 bases at V and 1 base at J, with 8 bases between the two ends. Germline-derived CDR1 and CDR2 are MNHEY and SMNVEV (reference sequence). There are 13 residues in the CDR3.

This clonotype was seen a single time. CDR3 loop: CASSWDRAGYGYTF. The CDR3 DNA follows: TGTGCCAGCAGTTGGGACAGGGCAGGCTATGGCTACACCTTC. The gene calls are TRBV12-3 or TRBV12-4 and TRBJ1-2; the match to TRBD1 covers 9 bases. The CDR3 spans 14 residues. The trim removed 4 bases at V and 4 bases at J, leaving 4 bases unmatched.

Turning to this clonotype: One junction end disagrees with the germline gene, perhaps due to a read error. V and J are TRBV7-2 and TRBJ1-4; D is ambiguous. Germline CDR1 reads SGHTA; CDR2 reads FQGNSA. This CDR3 contains 15 residues. The CDR3 coding sequence is TGTGCCAGCAGCTTAGAGAGGCAGGCTAATAAAAAACTGTTTTTT. Translation: CASSLERQANKKLFF.

This clonotype was seen more than once but under ten times. The chain uses TRBV12-5 and TRBJ2-5; 11 positions match TRBD2. Per the germline V gene, CDR1 is LGHNT and CDR2 is FRNRAP. After removal of 6 bases from V and 4 bases from J, the junction contained 10 bases not matched to a gene. The CDR3 is 16 amino acids. Here the CDR3 reads CASGFSTSGGGETQYF. The CDR3, as DNA: TGTGCTAGTGGCTTCAGCACTAGCGGGGGAGGAGAGACCCAGTACTTC.

The chain combines TRBV2 with TRBJ2-1; TRBD1 might be the D (6 bases). Trimming took 3 bases from V and 5 from J, leaving 14 bases between them. Germline CDR1 reads SNHLY; CDR2 reads FYNNEI. The CDR3 is 15 residues long. The CDR3 protein is CASSDTRGPHNEQFF. CDR3 nucleotides: TGTGCCAGCAGTGACACCAGGGGTCCCCACAATGAGCAGTTCTTC.

Comment on this clonotype: With a much larger clone just one base away, this may be a read error. V gene TRBV7-8 combines with J gene TRBJ2-3; TRBD2 matches at 8 bases. This CDR3 comprises 18 residues. The germline V gene encodes CDR1 SGHVS and CDR2 FQNEAQ. CDR3 nucleotide sequence: TGTGCCGGCAGCTTAGTATTAGCGGGGAGCCTCAGCACAGATACGCAGTATTTT. This sequence encodes CAGSLVLAGSLSTDTQYF.

This clonotype appeared a few times. This CDR3 reads CASSLVLSMTGELFF. In DNA form, the CDR3 reads TGTGCCAGCAGCTTAGTGTTGTCTATGACCGGGGAGCTGTTTTTT. The chain carries TRBV7-9 and TRBJ2-2; D not certain. V lost 1 base and J 5 bases, leaving 11 bases between the germline ends. Germline V gene data show CDR1 as SEHNR and CDR2 as FQNEAQ (reference sequence). The CDR3 is 15 residues long.

This clonotype was picked up many times. As DNA, the CDR3 is TGTGCCAGCAGCCATGCCGGGGCCCTGCTTAATGGCTACACCTTC. Its protein product is CASSHAGALLNGYTF. V usage is TRBV7-9 and J usage is TRBJ1-2; TRBD1 is a possible D gene (5 bases). Germline V gene lookup returns CDR1 SEHNR and CDR2 FQNEAQ (reference sequence). V lost 5 bases, J lost 6 bases, and 19 bases lay in between. The CDR3 is 15 residues long.

A few counts support this clonotype. The V and J genes are TRBV6-6 and TRBJ2-7; D is unclear. Germline V gives CDR1 MNHNY, CDR2 SVGAGI (reference sequence). CDR3 length equals 14 residues. Trimming left V 2 bases short and J 0 bases short, with 8 bases between. The CDR3 loop reads CASSYTSSSYEQYV. CDR3 sequence (DNA): TGTGCCAGCAGTTACACATCGAGCTCCTACGAGCAGTACGTC.

The rearrangement uses TRBV7-6 and TRBJ1-4; possibly TRBD1 for D (6 bases). The length of the CDR3 is 12 residues. V was pared by 7 bases and J by 8 bases, with 11 bases between. CDR1 is SGHVS and CDR2 is FNYEAQ in the germline V gene. CDR3 sequence: CASNPDSEKLFF. The CDR3, as DNA: TGTGCCAGCAACCCGGACAGCGAAAAACTGTTTTTT.

CDR3 in amino acids: CASSGSPGPNTEAFF. DNA of the CDR3: TGTGCCAGCAGCGGTTCTCCGGGTCCGAACACTGAAGCTTTCTTT. The chain uses TRBV9 and TRBJ1-1, with D unresolved. Trimming shortened V by 3 bases and J by 1 base, and 13 bases separated the two germline ends. This CDR3 contains 15 residues. Germline V gives CDR1 SGDLS, CDR2 YYNGEE.

This chain uses TRBV4-1 with TRBJ1-5, with 7 positions matching TRBD1. The ends lost 4 bases at V and 4 bases at J; junction bases unmatched: 7. The CDR3 is 15 amino acids. Germline loops: CDR1 MGHRA, CDR2 YSYEKL. The CDR3 nucleotides are TGCGCCAGCAGCCGTTCGACAGGGCAGAATCAGCCCCAGCATTTT. Translated, it gives CASSRSTGQNQPQHF.